Following are 3 T cell receptor beta chains from one sample sequenced in a study of blood T cell repertoires in COVID-19. Libraries were prepared by immunoSEQ multiplex PCR; TCRdb keeps only in-frame clonotypes and omits some of them. Of roughly 50,000 clones detected, around 79% appear once; the ten largest clones hold around 19%. The sequenced sample was peripheral blood. The receptors shown here come from a human donor with active or convalescent COVID-19. The donor label of this sample is uncertain.

This clone appeared many times. DNA of the CDR3: TGTGCCAGCAGCGTGGGAACTAGCAATGAGCAGTTCTTC. Translated, it gives CASSVGTSNEQFF. The J gene is TRBJ2-1, the V gene TRBV9; D may be TRBD2 (5 bases). CDR3 size: 13 residues. Per the germline V gene, CDR1 is SGDLS and CDR2 is YYNGEE. Trimming pared 2 bases from V and 6 bases from J, leaving 9 bases between.

The rearrangement links TRBV5-5 to TRBJ1-4; a weak D match, TRBD1 (6 bases). CDR1 is SGHKS and CDR2 is YYEKEE in the germline V gene (reference sequence). Trimming took off 3 bases at V and 3 bases at J, with 9 bases between the two ends. The CDR3 consists of 14 residues. DNA for the CDR3: TGTGCCAGCAGCTCTGGACAGTCTAATGAAAAACTGTTTTTT. Protein: CASSSGQSNEKLFF.

J is TRBJ1-2 and V is TRBV3-1 (or the pseudogene TRBV3-2); D remains ambiguous. V gave up 2 bases and J gave up 6 bases, with 10 bases separating them. Germline assignment: CDR1 LGHDT and CDR2 YNNKEL (reference sequence). This CDR3 is built from 13 residues. CDR3: CASSQKPRDGYTF. DNA of the CDR3: TGTGCCAGCAGCCAAAAGCCCCGGGATGGCTACACCTTC.